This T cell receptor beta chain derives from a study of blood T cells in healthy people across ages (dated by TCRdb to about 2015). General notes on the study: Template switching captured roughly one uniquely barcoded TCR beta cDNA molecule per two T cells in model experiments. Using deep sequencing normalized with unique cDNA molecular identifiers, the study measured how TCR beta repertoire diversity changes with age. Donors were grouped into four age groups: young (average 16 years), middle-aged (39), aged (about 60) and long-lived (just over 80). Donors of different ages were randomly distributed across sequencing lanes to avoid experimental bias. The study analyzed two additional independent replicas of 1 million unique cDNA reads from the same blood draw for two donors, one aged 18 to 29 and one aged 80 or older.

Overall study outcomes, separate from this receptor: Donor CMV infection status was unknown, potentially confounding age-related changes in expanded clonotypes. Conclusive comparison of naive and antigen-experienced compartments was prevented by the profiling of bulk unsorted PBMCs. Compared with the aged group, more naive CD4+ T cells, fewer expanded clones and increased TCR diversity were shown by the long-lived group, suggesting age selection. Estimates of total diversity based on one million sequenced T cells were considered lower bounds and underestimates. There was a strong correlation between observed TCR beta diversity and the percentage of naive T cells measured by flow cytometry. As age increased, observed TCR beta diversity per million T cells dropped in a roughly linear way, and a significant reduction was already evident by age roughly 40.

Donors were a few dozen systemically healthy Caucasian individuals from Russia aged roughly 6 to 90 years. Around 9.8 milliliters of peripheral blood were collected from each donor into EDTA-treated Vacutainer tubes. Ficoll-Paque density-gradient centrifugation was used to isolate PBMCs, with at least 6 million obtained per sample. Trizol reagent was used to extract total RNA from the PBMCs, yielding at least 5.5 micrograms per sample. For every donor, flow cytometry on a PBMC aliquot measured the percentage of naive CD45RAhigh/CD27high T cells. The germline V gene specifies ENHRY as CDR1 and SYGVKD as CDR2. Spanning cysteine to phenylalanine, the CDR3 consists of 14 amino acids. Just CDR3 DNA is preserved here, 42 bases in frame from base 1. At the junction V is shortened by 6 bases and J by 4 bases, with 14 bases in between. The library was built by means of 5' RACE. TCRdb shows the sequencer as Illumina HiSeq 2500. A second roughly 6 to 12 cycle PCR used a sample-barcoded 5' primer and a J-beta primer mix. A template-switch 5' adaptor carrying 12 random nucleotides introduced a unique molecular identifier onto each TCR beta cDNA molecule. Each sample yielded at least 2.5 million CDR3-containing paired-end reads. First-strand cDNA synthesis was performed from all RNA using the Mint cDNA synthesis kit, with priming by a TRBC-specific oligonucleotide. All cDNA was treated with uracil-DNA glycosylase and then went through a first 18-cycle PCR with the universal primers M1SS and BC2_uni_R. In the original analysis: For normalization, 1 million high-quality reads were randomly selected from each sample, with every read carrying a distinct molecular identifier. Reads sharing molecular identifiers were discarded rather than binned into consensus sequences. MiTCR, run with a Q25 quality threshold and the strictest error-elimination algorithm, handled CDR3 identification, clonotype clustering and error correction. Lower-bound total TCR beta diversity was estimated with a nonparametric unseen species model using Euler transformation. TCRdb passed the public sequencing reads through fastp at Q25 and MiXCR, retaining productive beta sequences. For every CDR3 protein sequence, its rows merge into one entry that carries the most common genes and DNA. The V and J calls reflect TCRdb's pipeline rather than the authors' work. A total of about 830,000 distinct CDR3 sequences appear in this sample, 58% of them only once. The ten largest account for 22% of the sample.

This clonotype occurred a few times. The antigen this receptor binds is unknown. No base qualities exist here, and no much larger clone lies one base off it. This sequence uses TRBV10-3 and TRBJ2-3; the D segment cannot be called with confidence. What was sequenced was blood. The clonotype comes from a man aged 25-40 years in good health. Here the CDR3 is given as CAIRPTPSSDTQYF. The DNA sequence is TGTGCCATCAGGCCGACTCCGAGCTCAGATACGCAGTATTTT.